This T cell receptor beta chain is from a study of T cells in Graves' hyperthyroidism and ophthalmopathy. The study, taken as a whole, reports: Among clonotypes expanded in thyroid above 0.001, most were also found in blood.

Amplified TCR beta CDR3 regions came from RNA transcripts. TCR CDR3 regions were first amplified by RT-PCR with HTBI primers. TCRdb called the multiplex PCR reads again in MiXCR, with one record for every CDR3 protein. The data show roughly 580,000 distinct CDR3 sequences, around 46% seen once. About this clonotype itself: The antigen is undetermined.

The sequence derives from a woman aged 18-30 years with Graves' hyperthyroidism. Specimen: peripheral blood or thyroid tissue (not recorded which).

CDR3 coding DNA: TGTGCCAGTAGTATCGGACGGACGGGGACCCAGTACTTC. Protein: CASSIGRTGTQYF. V gene TRBV19 combines with J gene TRBJ2-5; D is undetermined. V lost 3 bases and J lost 7, with 12 bases in between. The germline V gene has CDR1 LNHDA and CDR2 SQIVND (reference sequence). The CDR3 totals 13 residues.